The text below deals with one TCR beta chain. These data originate in a study of blood T cell repertoires in COVID-19. In the original workflow: Reference gene primer amplification in the assay estimated nucleated cell counts. Profiled with immunoSEQ multiplex PCR; TCRdb holds only in-frame clones, not every one. The V and J calls and the clone size are those of that table, but D and trimming were determined from the DNA. Seen here are over 200,000 clones, approximately 80% observed once, and the top ten hold 7.5% to 10%. Cohort 3 recovery required two negative PCRs, clearance, or symptom resolution. Per germline, CDR1 SGHVS and CDR2 FQNEAQ. Trimming took 3 bases from V and 5 from J; bases not matched to a gene: 12. The CDR3 covers 16 residues.

The chain carries TRBV7-8 and TRBJ2-5, with 7 bases lining up with TRBD2. The sequencing input was PBMCs or T cells enriched from blood (not recorded which). The receptor was derived from a middle-aged man who had recovered from COVID-19. The CDR3: CASSLQRTRISETQYF. In nucleotides, the CDR3 is TGTGCCAGCAGCTTGCAGCGGACTAGAATTTCGGAGACCCAGTACTTC.